Below are 29 T cell receptor beta chains sequenced from a single sample in a study of cytomegalovirus exposure and HLA in healthy donors. The PCR contained 60 Vbeta and 13 Jbeta primers. Repertoires were generated with immunoSEQ multiplex PCR, while TCRdb's copy carries only in-frame clones and drops some. The sample records roughly 80,000 clones, around 81% being singletons. The sample consisted of PBMCs. All receptors derive from a male donor in good health and CMV-seronegative.

J is TRBJ2-2 and V is TRBV2, with 10 bases fitting TRBD2. The junction had 2 bases not matched to a gene; V was cut back by 5 bases and J by 5 bases. In germline, CDR1 is SNHLY, CDR2 FYNNEI. The CDR3 loop spans 14 amino acids. The CDR3 nucleotides read TGTGCCAGCAGTAGCGGGAGGGGTACCGGGGAGCTGTTTTTT. The encoded protein is CASSSGRGTGELFF.

V is TRBV2 and J is TRBJ1-1, with 7 nucleotides matching TRBD1. The CDR3 has 14 residues. V dropped 6 bases and J dropped 3; count of bases not matched to a gene: 7. Germline V lookup: CDR1 SNHLY, CDR2 FYNNEI. The CDR3 region has the DNA TGTGCCAGCAGACCCGGGACAGACCACACTGAAGCTTTCTTT. This codes for CASRPGTDHTEAFF.

As concerns this clone: A read error may account for a junction end that differs from germline. This CDR3 reads CASSPQDRQGTQYF. In nucleotides, the CDR3 is TGTGCCAGCAGCCCACAGGACAGGCAAGGGACCCAGTACTTC. The V and J genes are TRBV5-6 and TRBJ2-5; 7 bases are shared with TRBD1. The CDR3 covers 14 residues. Germline V CDR1 and CDR2: SGHDT, YYEEEE.

The genes are TRBV5-1 and TRBJ2-7, with D unresolved. V was pared by 0 bases and J by 3 bases, with 13 bases between. Looked up from germline, CDR1 is SGHRS and CDR2 is YFSETQ. The CDR3 is 15 residues long. The CDR3 spells CASSLAPAIGYEQYF. CDR3 sequence (DNA): TGCGCCAGCAGCTTGGCCCCAGCGATCGGCTACGAGCAGTACTTC.

On this clone: One end of the junction fails to match germline, which may point to a read error. The chain links TRBV2 to TRBJ1-6; D is possibly TRBD1 (5 bases). This CDR3 is built from 11 residues. Germline lookup yields CDR1 SNHLY and CDR2 FYNNEI. Written as DNA, the CDR3 is TGTGCCAGCAAGGGGAATTCACCCCTCAACTTT. Translation gives CASKGNSPLNF.

This clone was seen a handful of times. The chain employs TRBV4-1 and TRBJ2-7; tentatively, D is TRBD1 (6 bases). CDR1 MGHRA and CDR2 YSYEKL come from the germline V gene. Trimming shortened V by 3 bases and J by 4 bases, and 7 bases separated the two germline ends. CDR3 size: 12 residues. The CDR3 nucleotides read TGCGCCAGCAGCCAGGACAGATACGAGCAGTACTTC. Its protein is CASSQDRYEQYF.

The CDR3 sequence is CASSKGQAREQYF. Here the CDR3 DNA reads TGTGCCAGCAGCAAAGGGCAGGCCCGCGAGCAGTACTTC. V usage is TRBV21-1 and J usage is TRBJ2-7; TRBD1 is taken as the D call from the table, unchecked against the DNA. TRBV21-1 is marked as a pseudogene. The CDR3 is 13 amino acids.

The chain employs TRBV27 and TRBJ1-5; 9 bases fit TRBD1. With 6 bases clipped from V and 7 bases from J, the junction kept 7 bases outside the gene matches. Germline V lookup: CDR1 MNHEY, CDR2 SMNVEV (reference sequence). The CDR3 has 14 amino acids. CDR3 sequence reads: CASRGTGSLQPQHF. The CDR3 DNA follows: TGTGCCAGCAGGGGGACAGGGTCATTGCAGCCCCAGCATTTT.

The chain has TRBV30 and TRBJ2-1; D perhaps matches TRBD1 (5 bases). Germline V gene lookup returns CDR1 GTSNPN and CDR2 SVGIG (reference sequence). With 2 bases removed from V and 5 bases from J, the gap between germline ends came to 19 bases. The CDR3 is 16 residues long. CDR3 nucleotide sequence: TGTGCCTGGAGTTTGTTTCGTAGGGGTCCCGACAATGAGCAGTTCTTC. Encoded protein: CAWSLFRRGPDNEQFF.

A few counts support this clone. This sequence joins TRBV6-5 and TRBJ2-7; a possible D gene is TRBD2 (6 bases). The V and J ends lost 5 bases and 7 bases respectively, with 18 bases between them. The CDR3 runs to 14 residues. Germline V gene sequence: CDR1 MNHEY, CDR2 SVGAGI. CDR3 amino acids: CASSEGRASGEQYF. The CDR3 coding sequence is TGTGCCAGCAGTGAAGGCAGGGCCAGCGGGGAGCAGTACTTC.

A few counts support this clone. This rearrangement joins TRBV6-4 to TRBJ2-1; 7 bases agree with TRBD2. Germline trimming cut 2 bases from V and 3 bases from J; bases unmatched to any gene: 4. There are 15 residues in the CDR3. Germline V lookup: CDR1 MRHNA, CDR2 SNTAGT. The CDR3 sequence: CASSDRAGDYNEQFF. The DNA of the CDR3 is TGTGCCAGCAGTGACCGGGCGGGGGACTACAATGAGCAGTTCTTC.

V usage is TRBV15 and J usage is TRBJ2-7, with 8 bases lining up with TRBD2. The CDR3 has 16 amino acids. Trimming at V came to 3 bases and at J to 2 bases, leaving 9 bases not matched to a gene. CDR1 and CDR2 from the germline V gene are LNHNV and YYDKDF (reference sequence). The CDR3 spells CATSRGITREAYEQYF. The CDR3 DNA follows: TGTGCCACCAGCAGGGGGATTACGCGGGAGGCCTACGAGCAGTACTTC.

The rearrangement uses TRBV7-9 and TRBJ2-2; TRBD2 matches 11 bases. The CDR3 has 16 residues. V trimming: 5 bases; J trimming: 2 bases; junction bases outside the gene matches: 4. Germline V gene data show CDR1 as SEHNR and CDR2 as FQNEAQ (reference sequence). CDR3 coding DNA: TGTGCCAGCAGCCAACTAGCGGGAGTCAACACCGGGGAGCTGTTTTTT. This sequence encodes CASSQLAGVNTGELFF. The variable domain in full, with the rest retrieved from reference TRBV7-9 and TRBJ2-2, is DTGVSQNPRHKITKRGQNVTFRCDPISEHNRLYWYRQTLGQGPEFLTYFQNEAQLEKSRLLSDRFSAERPKGSFSTLEIQRTEQGDSAMYLCASSQLAGVNTGELFFGEGSRLTVL.

V gene TRBV14 combines with J gene TRBJ1-1; D may be TRBD1 (5 bases). Germline CDR1 and CDR2: SGHDN and FVKESK. V lost 3 bases to trimming and J lost 0 bases, with 8 bases between them. The CDR3 has 14 residues. For the CDR3, the DNA is TGTGCCAGCAGCCACAGGGTGATGAACACTGAAGCTTTCTTT. It specifies CASSHRVMNTEAFF.

The chain has TRBV10-2 and TRBJ2-7; D remains ambiguous. The CDR3 has 14 residues. V lost 6 bases to trimming and J lost 4 bases, with 16 bases between them. Germline CDR1 reads WSHSY; CDR2 reads SAAADI. The CDR3 coding sequence is TGCGCCAGCAGGTCAGGAATGAACCAATACGAGCAGTACTTC. This translates into CASRSGMNQYEQYF.

V usage is TRBV19 and J usage is TRBJ2-5; 10 positions match TRBD1. The CDR3 length is 17 residues. V dropped 5 bases and J dropped 9; count of bases not matched to a gene: 18. Germline V gene data show CDR1 as LNHDA and CDR2 as SQIVND (reference sequence). The CDR3 DNA follows: TGTGCCAGTAGTCCTCCCGAGTCCGGGACAGGGGTAGGGGCCCAGTACTTC. Translated: CASSPPESGTGVGAQYF.

The V and J genes are TRBV25-1 and TRBJ2-5, with 8 bases fitting TRBD1. The J call could be wrong; TRBJ2-7 is a better fit for the DNA end. The CDR3 sequence is 14 residues long. The germline gives CDR1 MGHDK, CDR2 SYGVNS. The CDR3 here is CASSAWDRTYEQYF. The CDR3 DNA reads as TGTGCCAGCAGTGCATGGGACAGGACCTACGAGCAGTACTTC.

The chain joins TRBV10-3 to TRBJ2-7; D is perhaps TRBD1 (6 bases). Germline V gene data show CDR1 as ENHRY and CDR2 as SYGVKD. The CDR3 length is 15 residues. V was trimmed by 2 bases and J by 4 bases, leaving 15 bases between them. CDR3 sequence reads: CAISEVAGASYEQYF. The CDR3 nucleotides are TGTGCCATCAGTGAGGTTGCAGGGGCCTCTTACGAGCAGTACTTC.

This clone showed up just once. The rearrangement links TRBV5-5 to TRBJ2-1; D gene ambiguous. The V and J ends lost 2 bases and 0 bases respectively, with 12 bases between them. The germline V gene encodes CDR1 SGHKS and CDR2 YYEKEE (reference sequence). This CDR3 region has 16 residues. For the CDR3, the DNA is TGTGCCAGCAGCTTAGCGAGTACTGACTCCTACAATGAGCAGTTCTTC. Encoded protein: CASSLASTDSYNEQFF.

This chain uses TRBV6-1 with TRBJ2-5; 7 nucleotides line up with TRBD1. Unmatched junction bases numbered 6, after V lost 3 bases and J lost 5 bases. This CDR3 has 14 residues. Germline V gene data show CDR1 as MNHNS and CDR2 as SASEGT. The CDR3 sequence is CASSDRGFGETQYF. CDR3 in DNA: TGTGCCAGCAGTGACAGGGGGTTTGGGGAGACCCAGTACTTC.

The chain links TRBV6-5 to TRBJ1-1; no clear D. CDR3 length equals 12 residues. From germline, CDR1 is MNHEY and CDR2 SVGAGI. Trimming stripped 4 bases from V and 5 bases from J, with 8 bases between. CDR3 region: CASSSGWTEAFF. For the CDR3, the DNA is TGTGCCAGCAGTTCCGGGTGGACTGAAGCTTTCTTT.

The chain couples TRBV19 to TRBJ2-7; 9 bases align to TRBD2. The CDR3 sequence is 16 residues long. CDR1 is LNHDA and CDR2 is SQIVND in the germline V gene (reference sequence). Unmatched junction bases numbered 9, after V lost 3 bases and J lost 3 bases. CDR3 sequence (DNA): TGTGCCAGTAGTATCGATAGCGGGAGCTCGTACTACGAGCAGTACTTC. Translation: CASSIDSGSSYYEQYF.

The chain carries TRBV10-3 and TRBJ1-1; tentative D call: TRBD1 (5 bases). CDR3 length equals 12 residues. Germline V lookup: CDR1 ENHRY, CDR2 SYGVKD. Trimming pared 6 bases from V and 5 bases from J, leaving 10 bases between. CDR3 bases: TGTGCCATCAGCCAACCAGGGACTGAAGCTTTCTTT. It specifies CAISQPGTEAFF.

This chain connects TRBV28 to TRBJ2-3; TRBD2 might be the D (6 bases). CDR1 and CDR2 (germline): MDHEN, SYDVKM. Trimming shortened V by 5 bases and J by 2 bases, and 14 bases separated the two germline ends. CDR3 length: 15 residues. CDR3 bases: TGTGCCAGCAGTCCTCAGGGACTCTTCACAGATACGCAGTATTTT. Amino acid sequence: CASSPQGLFTDTQYF.

This chain connects TRBV27 to TRBJ1-4; D not certain. Germline loops: CDR1 MNHEY, CDR2 SMNVEV (reference sequence). V lost 7 bases to trimming and J lost 1 base, with 10 bases between them. This CDR3 is 14 amino acids long. CDR3 protein: CASMRVGTNEKLFF. DNA of the CDR3: TGTGCCAGCATGAGGGTCGGAACTAATGAAAAACTGTTTTTT.

Worth noting for this clone: The same CDR3 is also encoded by other DNA sequences in this sample. This chain links TRBV27 with TRBJ1-1; TRBD1 is a possible D gene (5 bases). V lost 5 bases, J lost 1 base, and 11 bases lay in between. The CDR3 runs to 14 residues. Germline CDR1 reads MNHEY; CDR2 reads SMNVEV (reference sequence). CDR3 in DNA: TGTGCCAGCAGTCCGCCCAGGGCGAACACTGAAGCTTTCTTT. This encodes CASSPPRANTEAFF.

The CDR3 spells CASSSGLAGGPGETQYF. The CDR3 nucleotides read TGTGCCAGCAGCTCGGGACTAGCGGGGGGGCCTGGAGAGACCCAGTACTTC. V and J are TRBV7-2 and TRBJ2-5; 16 bases agree with TRBD2. The V gene's germline CDR1 is SGHTA and CDR2 FQGNSA. With 4 bases clipped from V and 4 bases from J, the junction kept 6 bases outside the gene matches. This CDR3 is built from 17 residues.

The gene calls are TRBV6-4 and TRBJ2-3; 9 positions match TRBD2. Germline V gene data show CDR1 as MRHNA and CDR2 as SNTAGT. The CDR3 spans 16 residues. The junction had 5 bases not matched to a gene; V was cut back by 4 bases and J by 0 bases. The DNA for the CDR3 is TGTGCCAGCAGTGGCGGAAGCGGGGGGAGCACAGATACGCAGTATTTT. It yields the protein CASSGGSGGSTDTQYF.

The chain combines TRBV5-6 with TRBJ1-2; TRBD1 is a possible D gene (5 bases). The germline V gene has CDR1 SGHDT and CDR2 YYEEEE. There are 16 residues in the CDR3. V was trimmed by 0 bases and J by 3 bases, leaving 15 bases between them. CDR3 sequence: CASSLAGGTLYYGYTF. The CDR3 DNA is TGTGCCAGCAGCTTGGCCGGGGGGACCCTTTACTATGGCTACACCTTC.